These 24 T cell receptor beta chains share one sample of origin, sequenced in a study of T cell clonotyping in hematopoietic cell transplantation. The method was immunoSEQ multiplex PCR; TCRdb's version includes in-frame clones alone and lacks a portion of them. The sample holds around 17,000 clones, 92% seen once. Sample: peripheral blood mononuclear cells. These receptors originate from a middle-aged man in good health. Some clones in this sample may be carry-over from other donors' samples.

The chain combines TRBV7-6 with TRBJ2-1; D gene unclear. Germline loops: CDR1 SGHVS, CDR2 FNYEAQ. The CDR3 spans 12 residues. With 1 base removed from V and 9 bases from J, the gap between germline ends came to 7 bases. The CDR3 region has the DNA TGTGCCAGCAGCTTAGACTGGGGTGAGCAGTTCTTC. It translates to CASSLDWGEQFF.

The V gene is TRBV13, the J gene TRBJ2-1, with D tentatively TRBD2 (6 bases). The CDR3 is 15 amino acids. Deletions cut 6 bases from V and 7 bases from J, with 19 bases between. Germline lookup yields CDR1 PRHDT and CDR2 FYEKMQ (reference sequence). CDR3 DNA sequence: TGTGCCAGCAGTCGAGGCCCCGGCGGGGCTAATGAGCAGTTCTTC. This encodes CASSRGPGGANEQFF.

The chain couples TRBV7-9 to TRBJ2-7; no reliable D call. Germline CDR1 is SEHNR and CDR2 is FQNEAQ (reference sequence). V was trimmed by 2 bases and J by 3 bases, leaving 11 bases between them. There are 14 residues in the CDR3. This CDR3 reads CASSLIGGVYEQYF. CDR3 nucleotide sequence: TGTGCCAGCAGCTTAATCGGTGGTGTCTACGAGCAGTACTTC. Filled out from reference TRBV7-9 and TRBJ2-7, the complete variable domain reads DTGVSQNPRHKITKRGQNVTFRCDPISEHNRLYWYRQTLGQGPEFLTYFQNEAQLEKSRLLSDRFSAERPKGSFSTLEIQRTEQGDSAMYLCASSLIGGVYEQYFGPGTRLTVT.

J is TRBJ1-2 and V is TRBV28; D gene unclear. This CDR3 has 12 residues. The V and J ends lost 2 bases and 1 base respectively, with 2 bases between them. Germline V lookup: CDR1 MDHEN, CDR2 SYDVKM. CDR3 DNA sequence: TGTGCCAGCAGTTTACTTAACTATGGCTACACCTTC. This codes for CASSLLNYGYTF.

The chain joins TRBV28 to TRBJ1-1; 7 nucleotides match TRBD1. Germline CDR1 and CDR2: MDHEN and SYDVKM. The CDR3 is 13 residues long. J lost 9 bases, V lost 6 bases, and 10 bases had no gene match. CDR3 region: CASSPRQGSKAFF. CDR3 sequence (DNA): TGTGCCAGCAGCCCTCGACAGGGCTCGAAAGCTTTCTTT.

The V gene is TRBV6-1, the J gene TRBJ2-3, with TRBD2 identical over 8 bases. Germline V CDR1 and CDR2: MNHNS, SASEGT. CDR3 length equals 15 residues. V lost 7 bases, J lost 4 bases, and 10 bases stayed unmatched. The CDR3 nucleotides read TGTGCCAGCATTATAATACAGACTAGCGCAGATACGCAGTATTTT. This sequence encodes CASIIIQTSADTQYF.

The rearrangement links TRBV6-5 to TRBJ2-7, with D possibly TRBD2 on 5 matching bases. The V and J ends lost 0 bases and 4 bases respectively, with 16 bases between them. The length of the CDR3 is 16 residues. In germline, CDR1 is MNHEY, CDR2 SVGAGI. The CDR3 DNA reads as TGTGCCAGCAGTTACTCGAGGACTGCCTTGGGGTACGAGCAGTACTTC. Translating gives CASSYSRTALGYEQYF.

The chain is built from TRBV7-9 and TRBJ1-3; possibly TRBD1 for D (5 bases). Germline V CDR1 and CDR2: SEHNR, FQNEAQ (reference sequence). This CDR3 contains 14 residues. Trimming removed 6 bases from V and 0 bases from J, with 9 bases in between. The CDR3: CASSFDSSGNTIYF. CDR3 bases: TGTGCCAGCAGTTTCGACAGCTCTGGAAACACCATATATTTT. Complete variable domain (other parts from reference TRBV7-9 and TRBJ1-3): DTGVSQNPRHKITKRGQNVTFRCDPISEHNRLYWYRQTLGQGPEFLTYFQNEAQLEKSRLLSDRFSAERPKGSFSTLEIQRTEQGDSAMYLCASSFDSSGNTIYFGEGSWLTVV.

V usage is TRBV10-3 and J usage is TRBJ2-6; TRBD2 might be the D (6 bases). The CDR3 length is 13 residues. CDR1 is ENHRY, CDR2 SYGVKD, per germline. The V end lost 8 bases, the J end lost 2 bases, and 7 bases lay between the germline ends. The CDR3 nucleotides are TGTGCCATCTCGGGGGCTGGGGCCAACGTCCTGACTTTC. Translating gives CAISGAGANVLTF.

This rearrangement joins TRBV7-2 to TRBJ1-2; D uncertain. CDR1 and CDR2 from the germline V gene are SGHTA and FQGNSA. V was clipped by 7 bases and J by 4 bases, with 19 bases between them. The CDR3 length is 15 residues. CDR3 sequence (DNA): TGTGCCAGCAACTCACTCTCGGTTTCTGGCTATGGCTACACCTTC. This gives the protein CASNSLSVSGYGYTF.

The chain employs TRBV2 and TRBJ1-6; 8 bases map to TRBD1. Unmatched junction bases numbered 7, after V lost 5 bases and J lost 7 bases. The CDR3 consists of 15 residues. Germline CDR1 reads SNHLY; CDR2 reads FYNNEI. The CDR3 is CASSRTGSGNSPLHF. CDR3 coding DNA: TGTGCCAGCAGTAGGACAGGGAGCGGCAATTCACCCCTCCACTTT.

V and J are TRBV4-3 and TRBJ2-7; the D is unclear. The CDR3 is 14 residues long. Germline CDR1 is LGHNA and CDR2 is YSLEER. Trimming removed 3 bases at V and 2 bases at J, with 11 bases between. The CDR3 sequence: CASSQFGSPYEQYF. CDR3 nucleotides: TGCGCCAGCAGCCAGTTCGGGTCCCCCTACGAGCAGTACTTC.

This rearrangement joins TRBV28 to TRBJ2-7; TRBD1 matches 7 bases. The CDR3 contains 14 residues. Germline V gives CDR1 MDHEN, CDR2 SYDVKM. V dropped 5 bases and J dropped 3; count of bases not matched to a gene: 7. The CDR3 DNA follows: TGTGCCAGCAGTGCCCCGGGACAGAGCTACGAGCAGTACTTC. This sequence encodes CASSAPGQSYEQYF. The full variable domain, its missing parts supplied by reference TRBV28 and TRBJ2-7, is DVKVTQSSRYLVKRTGEKVFLECVQDMDHENMFWYRQDPGLGLRLIYFSYDVKMKEKGDIPEGYSVSREKKERFSLILESASTNQTSMYLCASSAPGQSYEQYFGPGTRLTVT.

The chain is built from TRBV27 and TRBJ2-7; D call uncertain. Trimming cost V 6 bases and J 3 bases, with 15 bases left between them. Looked up from germline, CDR1 is MNHEY and CDR2 is SMNVEV (reference sequence). The CDR3 consists of 14 residues. The CDR3 nucleotides are TGTGCCAGCAGCCCGACCCTAGGCCACTACGAGCAGTACTTC. This translates into CASSPTLGHYEQYF.

The chain employs TRBV7-2 and TRBJ2-3; maybe TRBD2 (6 bases). This CDR3 spans 14 amino acids. Per germline, CDR1 SGHTA and CDR2 FQGNSA. With 3 bases removed from V and 4 bases from J, the gap between germline ends came to 11 bases. The CDR3 sequence is CASSFRRGPDTQYF. CDR3 bases: TGTGCCAGCAGCTTCAGGCGGGGTCCAGATACGCAGTATTTT.

This chain connects TRBV4-3 to TRBJ1-2, with D hard to call. CDR3 length equals 14 residues. Germline V gene data show CDR1 as LGHNA and CDR2 as YSLEER. V gave up 0 bases and J gave up 5 bases, with 10 bases separating them. The CDR3 bases are TGCGCCAGCAGCCAAGATGCGGCTTTTTATGGCTACACCTTC. Amino acids: CASSQDAAFYGYTF.

The genes are TRBV4-3 and TRBJ2-7; D is undetermined. The CDR3 is 13 amino acids. V lost 0 bases and J lost 2, with 5 bases in between. Per the germline V gene, CDR1 is LGHNA and CDR2 is YSLEER. The CDR3 reads CASSQDTAYEQYF. The DNA of the CDR3 is TGCGCCAGCAGCCAAGACACCGCCTACGAGCAGTACTTC.

This chain connects TRBV27 to TRBJ2-1, with unresolved D. Trimming pared 6 bases from V and 0 bases from J, leaving 9 bases between. Germline CDR1 and CDR2: MNHEY and SMNVEV (reference sequence). The CDR3 length is 14 residues. The CDR3 sequence is CASRDASSYNEQFF. Written as DNA, the CDR3 is TGTGCCAGCAGGGACGCGAGCTCCTACAATGAGCAGTTCTTC.

V gene TRBV14 combines with J gene TRBJ2-2, with 14 bases fitting TRBD2. J was trimmed by 5 bases and V by 1 base; bases with no gene match: 12. Per the germline V gene, CDR1 is SGHDN and CDR2 is FVKESK. The CDR3 contains 20 residues. The CDR3 bases are TGTGCCAGCAGCCAAGGGGCCCTGACTAGCGGGAGGGCATATACCGGGGAGCTGTTTTTT. This sequence encodes CASSQGALTSGRAYTGELFF.

The chain has TRBV19 and TRBJ1-5, with D tentatively TRBD1 (6 bases). The CDR3 runs to 15 residues. The ends were cut back, 4 bases at V and 1 base at J, with 11 bases in the middle. Germline V lookup: CDR1 LNHDA, CDR2 SQIVND (reference sequence). The CDR3 bases are TGTGCCAGTAGTACCCGGACAGCGAGCAATCAGCCCCAGCATTTT. It yields the protein CASSTRTASNQPQHF.

This chain connects TRBV14 to TRBJ1-2; 7 positions agree with TRBD1. V dropped 5 bases and J dropped 5; count of bases not matched to a gene: 8. The CDR3 has 14 amino acids. Germline-derived CDR1 and CDR2 are SGHDN and FVKESK. The CDR3 coding sequence is TGTGCCAGCAGCACCGGGACAGCACCTTATGGCTACACCTTC. Translated: CASSTGTAPYGYTF. Filled out from reference TRBV14 and TRBJ1-2, the complete variable domain reads EAGVTQFPSHSVIEKGQTVTLRCDPISGHDNLYWYRRVMGKEIKFLLHFVKESKQDESGMPNNRFLAERTGGTYSTLKVQPAELEDSGVYFCASSTGTAPYGYTFGSGTRLTVV.

This clone was seen just once. This chain links TRBV5-4 with TRBJ1-4; 7 nucleotides match TRBD1. This CDR3 region has 13 residues. CDR1 and CDR2 from the germline V gene are SGHNT and YYREEE (reference sequence). The V segment lost 4 bases and the J segment 10 bases; nucleotides outside the gene matches: 7. The chain's CDR3 is CASSRRGPGKLFF. In DNA, the CDR3 is TGTGCCAGCAGCAGGAGGGGGCCGGGAAAACTGTTTTTT.

This clone was recorded once. This chain joins TRBV18 and TRBJ1-1; 7 bases fit TRBD1. The CDR3 loop spans 15 amino acids. J was trimmed by 5 bases and V by 4 bases; bases with no gene match: 10. Germline V lookup: CDR1 KGHSH, CDR2 LQKENI. The CDR3 here is CASSRGQGGKTEAFF. The CDR3 nucleotides read TGTGCCAGCTCACGAGGACAAGGGGGCAAGACTGAAGCTTTCTTT.

The chain joins TRBV6-1 to TRBJ2-1, with 8 bases aligning to TRBD1. V lost 0 bases and J lost 3; bases outside the gene matches: 16. CDR1 and CDR2 from the germline V gene are MNHNS and SASEGT. The CDR3 contains 20 residues. The CDR3 sequence is CASSEATGGGGGIYYNEQFF. The CDR3 region has the DNA TGTGCCAGCAGTGAAGCTACAGGGGGAGGTGGCGGAATTTACTACAATGAGCAGTTCTTC.